This T cell receptor beta chain appears in the sequencing data of a study of cytomegalovirus exposure and HLA in healthy donors. Study background: Earlier sequencing of 200 million or so T cells yielded nearly 120 million unique TCR beta sequences.

Concerning this clone itself: Antigen unknown.

Deletions cut 5 bases from V and 2 bases from J, with 16 bases between. The CDR3 runs 16 residues. The germline gives CDR1 SEHNR, CDR2 FQNEAQ (reference sequence). Researchers ran the PCR with 60 Vbeta and 13 Jbeta primers. As originally analysed: A later analysis counted roughly 74 million unique TCR beta chains, some 10 million shared. Profiled with immunoSEQ multiplex PCR; TCRdb holds only in-frame clones, not every one. That table supplies the V and J calls and clone size; D and trimming were determined from the DNA. Here the sample spans about 150,000 clones, over 60% being singletons. General study points: No immune exposure information besides CMV serostatus was available.

The clonotype comes from a woman in her 30s in good health and CMV-seropositive. Sequenced sample: PBMCs. The chain employs TRBV7-9 and TRBJ1-3; weak D call: TRBD1 (5 bases). The CDR3 loop reads CASSARRGETGNTIYF. The CDR3 DNA sequence: TGTGCCAGCAGCGCCAGGCGGGGGGAAACTGGAAACACCATATATTTT. Complete variable domain (other parts from reference TRBV7-9 and TRBJ1-3): DTGVSQNPRHKITKRGQNVTFRCDPISEHNRLYWYRQTLGQGPEFLTYFQNEAQLEKSRLLSDRFSAERPKGSFSTLEIQRTEQGDSAMYLCASSARRGETGNTIYFGEGSWLTVV.